Listed below are T cell receptor beta chains from one sample, sequenced in a study of cytomegalovirus exposure and HLA in healthy donors. Method: immunoSEQ multiplex PCR; TCRdb's copy keeps in-frame clones and lacks some. This sample has under 200,000 clones, with around 86% found just once. Sequenced input: PBMCs. The source is a human donor in good health. Each CDR3 is given with its conserved first and last residue. Fields, in order: D gene, J gene, clone size, V gene, CDR3 protein, CDR3 DNA. The D gene is left open where the match is weak. Size is omitted from some rows. Given values are once, few, many or a class for expanded clones.

-	TRBJ2-6	few	TRBV7-9	CASSPTGFDGANVLTF	TGTGCCAGCAGCCCCACAGGGTTCGATGGGGCCAACGTCCTGACTTTC
-	TRBJ2-3	-	TRBV7-2	CASSLVADSTDTQYF	TGTGCCAGCAGCTTAGTAGCGGACTCCACAGATACGCAGTATTTT
-	TRBJ1-5	-	TRBV5-1	CASSLGQGGNQPQHF	TGCGCCAGCAGCTTGGGTCAGGGTGGAAATCAGCCCCAGCATTTT
-	TRBJ2-5	-	TRBV6-1	CASSGARRVAETQYF	TGTGCCAGCAGTGGAGCCCGTCGGGTCGCGGAGACCCAGTACTTC
-	TRBJ2-1	-	TRBV27	CASSLSKGVSYNEQFF	TGTGCCAGCAGTTTATCGAAGGGGGTATCCTACAATGAGCAGTTCTTC
-	TRBJ2-7	-	TRBV11-3	CASSLVQGAYEQYF	TGTGCCAGCAGCTTAGTACAGGGTGCCTACGAGCAGTACTTC
TRBD1	TRBJ2-7	-	TRBV7-9	CASSNRDRSYEQYF	TGTGCCAGCAGCAATAGGGACAGGTCCTACGAGCAGTACTTC
-	TRBJ1-1	few	TRBV10-3	CAIGRRDEAFF	TGTGCCATCGGACGGAGGGATGAAGCTTTCTTT
-	TRBJ1-1	-	TRBV5-6	CASSSPPRGADTEAFF	TGTGCCAGCAGCTCCCCCCCCCGGGGGGCTGACACTGAAGCTTTCTTT
-	TRBJ2-5	-	TRBV11-2	CASSLSGGQSETQYF	TGTGCCAGCAGCTTATCGGGGGGCCAATCGGAGACCCAGTACTTC
TRBD2	TRBJ2-3	-	TRBV18	CASSPYSLAGTTDTQYF	TGTGCCAGCTCACCGTATTCTCTAGCGGGGACCACAGATACGCAGTATTTT
TRBD2	TRBJ2-1	-	TRBV9	CASSADGGEDEQFF	TGTGCCAGCAGCGCTGACGGGGGGGAGGATGAGCAGTTCTTC
TRBD1	TRBJ1-2	-	TRBV5-5	CASRPDGQAPYGYTF	TGTGCCAGCAGGCCGGACGGACAGGCCCCCTATGGCTACACCTTC
-	TRBJ1-1	-	TRBV27	CASSWTSSTEAFF	TGTGCCAGCAGTTGGACAAGTAGCACTGAAGCTTTCTTT
-	TRBJ1-2	-	TRBV7-2	CASSLGHDYGYTF	TGTGCCAGCAGCCTTGGACATGACTATGGCTACACCTTC
-	TRBJ1-1	-	TRBV4-3	CASSQEIEGLGAFF	TGCGCCAGCAGCCAAGAAATCGAGGGATTGGGTGCTTTCTTT
-	TRBJ1-2	-	TRBV18	CASSPSGANYGYTF	TGTGCCAGCTCACCTTCAGGGGCTAACTATGGCTACACCTTC
TRBD1	TRBJ2-2	-	TRBV9	CASSPQGDGELFF	TGTGCCAGCAGCCCACAGGGGGACGGGGAGCTGTTTTTT
-	TRBJ1-6	-	TRBV6-1	CASSDQGLGYNSPLHF	TGTGCCAGCAGTGACCAGGGTCTTGGCTATAATTCACCCCTCCACTTT
-	TRBJ1-6	-	TRBV5-5	CASSLVVSPLHF	TGTGCCAGCAGCTTGGTAGTTTCACCCCTCCACTTT
TRBD2	TRBJ2-1	-	TRBV7-9	CASGAGGSYNEQFF	TGTGCCAGCGGAGCGGGGGGGTCCTACAATGAGCAGTTCTTC
TRBD2	TRBJ2-7	-	TRBV7-9	CASSDGTSPHEQYF	TGTGCCAGCAGCGACGGGACTAGCCCCCACGAGCAGTACTTC
-	TRBJ2-3	-	TRBV6-5	CASSPGTVDTQYF	TGTGCCAGCAGTCCCGGGACTGTAGATACGCAGTATTTT
TRBD2	TRBJ2-1	few	TRBV5-6	CASSPLGGFKVEPNEQFF	TGTGCCAGCAGCCCCTTGGGGGGGTTCAAGGTTGAGCCGAATGAGCAGTTCTTC
TRBD1	TRBJ2-2	-	TRBV5-5	CASSRTGRRNTGELFF	TGTGCCAGCAGCCGGACAGGGCGCCGGAACACCGGGGAGCTGTTTTTT
-	TRBJ2-1	-	TRBV5-6	CASSLEMEVYSNEQFF	TGTGCCAGCAGCTTGGAAATGGAGGTGTATTCCAATGAGCAGTTCTTC
-	TRBJ2-3	-	TRBV7-8	CASSLRDTQYF	TGTGCCAGCAGCTTGAGAGATACGCAGTATTTT
-	TRBJ1-1	-	TRBV7-9	CASSLFSGGETEAFF	TGTGCCAGCAGCTTATTCTCCGGCGGGGAGACTGAAGCTTTCTTT
-	TRBJ1-1	-	TRBV11-3	CASSQSRDTEAFF	TGTGCCAGCAGCCAGAGTCGGGACACTGAAGCTTTCTTT
-	TRBJ2-5	-	TRBV12-5	CASVHRDQETQYF	TGTGCTAGTGTTCACAGGGACCAAGAGACCCAGTACTTC
TRBD1	TRBJ2-7	few	TRBV5-5	CASSLYRGYEQYF	TGTGCCAGCAGCTTATACAGGGGCTACGAGCAGTACTTC
TRBD1	TRBJ2-2	-	TRBV23-1	CASSQGTGESFTGELFF	TGCGCCAGCAGCCAGGGGACAGGAGAGTCGTTCACCGGGGAGCTGTTTTTT
-	TRBJ2-5	-	TRBV18	CASSPSNTRKETQYF	TGTGCCAGCTCACCATCGAACACAAGAAAAGAGACCCAGTACTTC
-	TRBJ2-5	-	TRBV2	CASSTEQPQETQYF	TGTGCCAGCAGTACAGAACAGCCCCAAGAGACCCAGTACTTC
TRBD1	TRBJ1-1	-	TRBV14	CASSQTLGTVNTEAFF	TGTGCCAGCAGCCAGACGTTAGGGACAGTGAACACTGAAGCTTTCTTT
TRBD1	TRBJ2-7	-	TRBV9	CASSGRGREQYF	TGTGCCAGCAGCGGAAGGGGGCGTGAGCAGTACTTC
-	TRBJ1-2	-	TRBV10-3	CAISTGLNYGYTF	TGTGCCATCTCTACGGGATTAAACTATGGCTACACCTTC
TRBD1	TRBJ1-2	-	TRBV10-3	CAISDRRDREINGYTF	TGTGCCATCAGTGACCGCCGGGACAGAGAAATCAATGGCTACACCTTC
TRBD1	TRBJ2-1	-	TRBV7-8	CASSIDRGLFNEQFF	TGTGCCAGCAGCATCGACAGGGGGCTTTTCAATGAGCAGTTCTTC
TRBD2	TRBJ2-1	-	TRBV2	CASRLAGGPYEQFF	TGTGCCAGCAGACTAGCGGGGGGGCCCTATGAGCAGTTCTTC
TRBD1	TRBJ1-2	once	TRBV13	CASSIPDRGNYGYTF	TGTGCCAGCAGCATACCCGACAGGGGCAACTATGGCTACACCTTC
TRBD1	TRBJ1-3	-	TRBV7-9	CASSLVPGGGNTIYF	TGTGCCAGCAGCTTAGTCCCAGGGGGTGGAAACACCATATATTTT
-	TRBJ1-5	-	TRBV7-6	CASSLYAWGDSNQPQHF	TGTGCCAGCAGCTTATATGCGTGGGGGGACAGCAATCAGCCCCAGCATTTT
TRBD2	TRBJ2-3	-	TRBV25-1	CASSPQLAGGLYNTQYF	TGTGCCAGCAGTCCACAACTAGCGGGGGGATTATATAATACGCAGTATTTT
TRBD1	TRBJ2-6	-	TRBV6-1	CASSKAGGHGANVLTF	TGTGCCAGCAGTAAAGCAGGGGGCCATGGGGCCAACGTCCTGACTTTC